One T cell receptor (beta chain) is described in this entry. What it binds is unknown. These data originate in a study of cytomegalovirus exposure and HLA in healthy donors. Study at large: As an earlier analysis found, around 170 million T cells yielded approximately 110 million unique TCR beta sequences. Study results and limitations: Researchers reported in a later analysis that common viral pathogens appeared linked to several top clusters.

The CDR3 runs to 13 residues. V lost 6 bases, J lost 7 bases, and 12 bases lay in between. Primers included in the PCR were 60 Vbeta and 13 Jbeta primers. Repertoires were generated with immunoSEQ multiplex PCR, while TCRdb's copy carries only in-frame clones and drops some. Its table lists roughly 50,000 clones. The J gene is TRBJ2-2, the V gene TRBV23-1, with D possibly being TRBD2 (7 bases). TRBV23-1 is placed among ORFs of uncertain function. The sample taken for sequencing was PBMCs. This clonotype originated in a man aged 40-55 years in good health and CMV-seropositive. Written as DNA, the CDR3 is TGCGCCAGCAGACAGGGAGGGGGCGGGGAGCTGTTTTTT. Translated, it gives CASRQGGGGELFF.